Detailed here is one T cell receptor (beta chain). The antigen is unknown. The CDR3 sequence is 16 residues long. J lost 6 bases, V lost 1 base, and 8 bases had no gene match. The germline V gene encodes CDR1 SGHTA and CDR2 FQGNSA. One entry per CDR3 protein, called by TCRdb with MiXCR from the reads. The table shows roughly 860,000 distinct CDR3 sequences, with 30% to 35% occurring only once. This specimen belongs to a study of T cell repertoires in cytomegalovirus infection. At the level of the study: HLA-B-restricted CMV epitopes that are well studied were used alongside recently identified HLA-C-restricted ones. Based on public TCR beta signatures, there were indications of CMV infection and of a matching HLA type.

Study-wide points: Using cumulative public TCR beta family frequency, the authors identified those who carried CMV together with the relevant HLA. HLA-C-restricted TCR beta clonotypes specific for CMV led the ex vivo response.

The material sequenced was cultured CD8+ T cells from PBMCs, taken from culture after CMV antigen stimulation. The rearrangement uses TRBV7-2 and TRBJ1-4, with 7 bases lining up with TRBD1. This TCR came from a human donor in good health (CMV status not recorded). Some clones in this sample may be carry-over from other donors' samples. CDR3 in DNA: TGTGCCAGCAGCTTAGGGGAGACAGGGCAGGATGAAAAACTGTTTTTT. Amino acids: CASSLGETGQDEKLFF.